A single sample is the source of the 31 T cell receptor beta chains below, sequenced in a study of blood T cell repertoires in COVID-19. Sequencing used immunoSEQ multiplex PCR; TCRdb keeps in-frame clones, though not all of them. The table lists a few hundred thousand clones, approximately 80% of them singletons. Sequencing was performed on peripheral blood. The receptors derive from a woman of 80 years or more with active or convalescent COVID-19.

J is TRBJ1-1 and V is TRBV5-1; D gene ambiguous. Germline V CDR1 and CDR2: SGHRS, YFSETQ. The length of the CDR3 is 14 residues. Trimming stripped 5 bases from V and 0 bases from J, with 11 bases between. The CDR3 nucleotides read TGCGCCAGCAGTTTACAGAATTTGAACACTGAAGCTTTCTTT. Its protein product is CASSLQNLNTEAFF.

This clone was seen only a few times. The chain couples TRBV5-1 to TRBJ2-7; D is ambiguous. Trimming stripped 0 bases from V and 2 bases from J, with 12 bases between. The CDR3 is 15 amino acids. The germline V gene encodes CDR1 SGHRS and CDR2 YFSETQ. Written as DNA, the CDR3 is TGCGCCAGCAGCTTGGACAGTACTCGTACCTACGAGCAGTACTTC. Its protein is CASSLDSTRTYEQYF.

This clone was seen more than once but under ten times. The rearrangement uses TRBV5-4 and TRBJ2-2; tentative D call: TRBD2 (5 bases). Deletions cut 3 bases from V and 2 bases from J, with 14 bases between. This CDR3 has 16 amino acids. CDR1 is SGHNT, CDR2 YYREEE, per germline (reference sequence). The CDR3 spells CASSSPDLHNTGELFF. DNA of the CDR3: TGTGCCAGCAGCTCCCCGGACTTGCACAACACCGGGGAGCTGTTTTTT.

Only a few counts were recorded for this clone. The chain recombines TRBV29-1 with TRBJ2-1; maybe TRBD2 (5 bases). This CDR3 is built from 14 residues. Trimming stripped 5 bases from V and 0 bases from J, with 11 bases between. The V gene's germline CDR1 is SQVTM and CDR2 ANQGSEA. The CDR3 loop reads CSVSGSSSYNEQFF. The CDR3, as DNA: TGCAGCGTTTCGGGGTCGAGCTCCTACAATGAGCAGTTCTTC.

CDR3 in amino acids: CASSEPRTGRNTEAFF. The CDR3 DNA is TGTGCCAGCAGTGAACCTAGGACAGGGAGGAACACTGAAGCTTTCTTT. This chain joins TRBV2 and TRBJ1-1, with 8 nucleotides matching TRBD1. The CDR3 covers 16 residues. Looked up from germline, CDR1 is SNHLY and CDR2 is FYNNEI. V was pared by 2 bases and J by 1 base, with 6 bases of the junction left unmatched.

CDR3 protein: CASSVSEEGRHF. CDR3 in DNA: TGTGCCAGCAGTGTTTCCGAGGAGGGAAGGCATTTT. The chain employs TRBV2 and TRBJ1-5; D remains unclear. The germline V gene encodes CDR1 SNHLY and CDR2 FYNNEI. The CDR3 is made up of 12 amino acids. The V gene lost 4 bases and the J gene lost 15 bases, with 16 bases spanning the gap. The full variable domain, completed using reference TRBV2 and TRBJ1-5, is EPEVTQTPSHQVTQMGQEVILRCVPISNHLYFYWYRQILGQKVEFLVSFYNNEISEKSEIFDDQFSVERPDGSNFTLKIRSTKLEDSAMYFCASSVSEEGRHFGDGTRLSIL.

The chain carries TRBV30 and TRBJ2-2; 12 bases map to TRBD2. CDR1 is GTSNPN, CDR2 SVGIG, per germline (reference sequence). This CDR3 region has 17 residues. J gave up 4 bases and V 1 base, and 7 bases lay outside the gene matches. In DNA form, the CDR3 reads TGTGCCTGGAGTGGCCGGACTAGCGGGAAGGTCACCGGGGAGCTGTTTTTT. It codes for CAWSGRTSGKVTGELFF.

As for this clone: An end of the junction does not agree with germline; a read error may underlie this. This chain connects TRBV12-3 or TRBV12-4 to TRBJ1-2; a possible D gene is TRBD1 (6 bases). The CDR3 sequence is 11 residues long. The CDR3 DNA follows: TGTGCCAGCAGTTTCAGGACAGTCATAAGCTTC. Its translation: CASSFRTVISF.

The V call is TRBV7-9, the J call TRBJ1-5, with D possibly matching TRBD1 (5 bases). The CDR3 length is 16 residues. Germline V gives CDR1 SEHNR, CDR2 FQNEAQ (reference sequence). V shed 3 bases and J shed 2 bases, with 14 bases lying between them. CDR3 sequence: CASSFWGREGNQPQHF. The CDR3 nucleotides are TGTGCCAGCAGCTTCTGGGGCAGGGAGGGCAATCAGCCCCAGCATTTT.

The chain is built from TRBV27 and TRBJ2-1; a possible D gene is TRBD2 (7 bases). Trimming left V 0 bases short and J 8 bases short, with 17 bases between. The germline V gene encodes CDR1 MNHEY and CDR2 SMNVEV (reference sequence). The CDR3 loop spans 16 amino acids. CDR3 loop: CASSLSWGGPEDEQFF. CDR3 nucleotides: TGTGCCAGCAGTTTATCGTGGGGGGGCCCGGAAGATGAGCAGTTCTTC.

The V call is TRBV20-1, the J call TRBJ2-7; 7 positions agree with TRBD1. Losses at the gene ends were 3 bases for V and 0 bases for J; bases not matched to a gene: 14. This CDR3 is 17 amino acids long. The V gene's germline CDR1 is DFQATT and CDR2 SNEGSKA (reference sequence). CDR3 nucleotide sequence: TGCAGTGCTAGTTCCCCCACCCGGGACAGCATCTCCTACGAGCAGTACTTC. Translated: CSASSPTRDSISYEQYF.

For the CDR3, the DNA is TGTGCCAGCAGCCGCGCCCTCCTCGCTGAAGCTTTCTTT. This translates into CASSRALLAEAFF. The V call is TRBV7-9, the J call TRBJ1-1; D is ambiguous. V lost 5 bases and J 6 bases, leaving 13 bases between the germline ends. The CDR3 totals 13 residues. Germline-derived CDR1 and CDR2 are SEHNR and FQNEAQ (reference sequence).

This sequence joins TRBV10-3 and TRBJ2-7, with D unclear. Trimming took 0 bases from V and 3 from J, leaving 3 bases between them. The germline CDR1 and CDR2 sequences are ENHRY and SYGVKD. CDR3 length: 12 amino acids. The CDR3 loop reads CAISESSYEQYF. The CDR3 DNA reads as TGTGCCATCAGTGAGTCTAGCTACGAGCAGTACTTC.

V and J are TRBV5-1 and TRBJ2-7; TRBD1 matches 7 bases. The germline V gene has CDR1 SGHRS and CDR2 YFSETQ. Unmatched junction bases numbered 6, after V lost 0 bases and J lost 3 bases. CDR3 length: 15 amino acids. The CDR3 sequence: CASSLAGSGGYEQYF. The DNA for the CDR3 is TGCGCCAGCAGCTTGGCCGGGTCAGGGGGCTACGAGCAGTACTTC.

This rearrangement joins TRBV5-6 to TRBJ2-5; maybe TRBD1 (6 bases). This CDR3 has 14 residues. In germline, CDR1 is SGHDT, CDR2 YYEEEE. V was pared by 3 bases and J by 2 bases, with 11 bases between. DNA of the CDR3: TGTGCCAGCAGCTGGGCCGGGACACAAGAGACCCAGTACTTC. Translating gives CASSWAGTQETQYF.

The chain recombines TRBV12-5 with TRBJ2-2, with TRBD1 as a possible D gene (6 bases). This CDR3 has 16 residues. CDR1 and CDR2 (germline): LGHNT, FRNRAP. V lost 0 bases and J lost 5, with 13 bases in between. CDR3 amino acids: CASGLVRGTGTGELFF. The CDR3 DNA reads TGTGCTAGTGGTTTGGTAAGGGGGACCGGGACCGGGGAGCTGTTTTTT.

This clone was detected a few times. The genes are TRBV27 and TRBJ2-2; weak D call: TRBD2 (6 bases). This CDR3 has 17 amino acids. V gave up 0 bases and J gave up 6 bases, with 17 bases separating them. Germline V gene lookup returns CDR1 MNHEY and CDR2 SMNVEV (reference sequence). In DNA form, the CDR3 reads TGTGCCAGCAGTTTATCGATCAGGCAGGGAGGAGCCGGGGAGCTGTTTTTT. Encoded protein: CASSLSIRQGGAGELFF.

The chain recombines TRBV6-2 or TRBV6-3 with TRBJ1-1; D remains ambiguous. The germline gives CDR1 MNHEY, CDR2 SVGEGT. Trimming left V 4 bases short and J 4 bases short, with 16 bases between. This CDR3 has 15 amino acids. CDR3 region: CASSSWTRGITEAFF. For the CDR3, the DNA is TGTGCCAGCAGTTCCTGGACTCGAGGAATCACTGAAGCTTTCTTT.

The rearrangement uses TRBV4-2 and TRBJ1-1, with D possibly matching TRBD1 (6 bases). Trimming shortened V by 5 bases and J by 1 base, and 17 bases separated the two germline ends. The CDR3 is 16 amino acids. Germline CDR1 LGHNA, CDR2 YNFKEQ. Here the CDR3 DNA reads TGTGCCAGCAGCGCCAGGGCGGGCAGGGGGAACACTGAAGCTTTCTTT. Protein product: CASSARAGRGNTEAFF.

This rearrangement joins TRBV14 to TRBJ2-1; 13 nucleotides line up with TRBD2. The germline V gene encodes CDR1 SGHDN and CDR2 FVKESK. V was clipped by 4 bases and J by 15 bases; unmatched bases: 6. CDR3 length equals 13 residues. CDR3 protein: CASSRTSGGPRFF. The CDR3 region has the DNA TGTGCCAGCAGCCGGACTAGCGGGGGCCCTCGGTTCTTC.

The gene calls are TRBV10-3 and TRBJ1-4; D unclear. Germline CDR1 ENHRY, CDR2 SYGVKD. V lost 6 bases and J 0 bases, leaving 14 bases between the germline ends. The CDR3 loop spans 16 amino acids. Written as DNA, the CDR3 is TGTGCCATCAGCCAACTCCGGGATGCAACTAATGAAAAACTGTTTTTT. Protein sequence: CAISQLRDATNEKLFF.

This CDR3 is CASTLTGGTSYNEQFF. The CDR3 DNA reads as TGCGCCAGCACCCTGACGGGGGGTACCTCCTACAATGAGCAGTTCTTC. The V and J genes are TRBV5-1 and TRBJ2-1; 7 bases match TRBD2. The trim removed 6 bases at V and 0 bases at J, leaving 9 bases unmatched. CDR1 is SGHRS and CDR2 is YFSETQ in the germline V gene. The CDR3 consists of 16 residues.

The J gene is TRBJ2-2, the V gene TRBV5-1; 9 positions agree with TRBD1. The ends lost 5 bases at V and 1 base at J; junction bases unmatched: 6. Germline V gene data show CDR1 as SGHRS and CDR2 as YFSETQ. CDR3 size: 16 residues. Here the CDR3 DNA reads TGCGCCAGCAGTAAAACGGGACAGGGGAACACCGGGGAGCTGTTTTTT. Translated: CASSKTGQGNTGELFF.

V gene TRBV6-5 combines with J gene TRBJ1-5, with D unresolved. Trimming took 6 bases from V and 0 from J, leaving 6 bases between them. This CDR3 has 13 amino acids. The germline CDR1 and CDR2 sequences are MNHEY and SVGAGI. This CDR3 reads CASSRGSNQPQHF. The CDR3 DNA reads as TGTGCCAGCAGCCGGGGTAGCAATCAGCCCCAGCATTTT.

J is TRBJ1-5 and V is TRBV27; 12 bases line up with TRBD1. CDR1 is MNHEY, CDR2 SMNVEV, per germline (reference sequence). V trimming: 6 bases; J trimming: 6 bases; junction bases outside the gene matches: 9. The CDR3 totals 16 residues. The CDR3 reads CASSPGTGGRSQPQHF. The CDR3 coding sequence is TGTGCCAGCAGCCCCGGGACAGGGGGCAGGAGTCAGCCCCAGCATTTT.

This clone has a handful of counts. The rearrangement uses TRBV7-9 and TRBJ1-3, with 8 bases matching TRBD1. After removal of 4 bases from V and 2 bases from J, the junction contained 4 bases not matched to a gene. Looked up from germline, CDR1 is SEHNR and CDR2 is FQNEAQ (reference sequence). CDR3 length: 15 amino acids. This CDR3 is CASSSTGAAGNTIYF. CDR3 in DNA: TGTGCCAGCAGCTCGACAGGGGCCGCTGGAAACACCATATATTTT.

This clone was picked up one time. The rearrangement links TRBV24-1 to TRBJ2-3; tentatively, D is TRBD1 (5 bases). The CDR3 runs 14 residues. Germline CDR1 and CDR2: KGHDR and SFDVKD. Deletions cut 3 bases from V and 4 bases from J, with 10 bases between. The CDR3 DNA is TGTGCCACCAGTGATGCCAGGGCCGCAGATACGCAGTATTTT. This gives the protein CATSDARAADTQYF.

The V call is TRBV30, the J call TRBJ2-1; 10 nucleotides align to TRBD2. With 4 bases clipped from V and 4 bases from J, the junction kept 4 bases outside the gene matches. Per the germline V gene, CDR1 is GTSNPN and CDR2 is SVGIG (reference sequence). The CDR3 runs to 14 residues. Written as DNA, the CDR3 is TGTGCCTGGAATAGCGGGAGGATGTACAATGAGCAGTTCTTC. Translation: CAWNSGRMYNEQFF.

V and J are TRBV14 and TRBJ1-4, with TRBD1 as a possible D gene (6 bases). The V gene's germline CDR1 is SGHDN and CDR2 FVKESK. The CDR3 is made up of 16 amino acids. The ends were cut back, 2 bases at V and 0 bases at J, with 10 bases in the middle. CDR3 coding DNA: TGTGCCAGCAGCCAAATGGGACACGCAACTAATGAAAAACTGTTTTTT. It codes for CASSQMGHATNEKLFF.

The chain links TRBV5-1 to TRBJ2-7; no clear D gene. V gave up 0 bases and J gave up 2 bases, with 6 bases separating them. CDR1 is SGHRS and CDR2 is YFSETQ in the germline V gene. This CDR3 has 13 amino acids. The CDR3: CASSLATTYEQYF. The CDR3 DNA follows: TGCGCCAGCAGCTTGGCCACAACCTACGAGCAGTACTTC.

The V gene is TRBV3-1 (or the pseudogene TRBV3-2), the J gene TRBJ1-4; D remains unclear. Germline lookup yields CDR1 LGHDT and CDR2 YNNKEL (reference sequence). Between the trimmed V and J ends, which lost 1 base and 8 bases, there was a span of 5 bases. The CDR3 has 12 residues. CDR3 in amino acids: CASSQVGEKLFF. DNA of the CDR3: TGTGCCAGCAGCCAAGTCGGGGAAAAACTGTTTTTT.